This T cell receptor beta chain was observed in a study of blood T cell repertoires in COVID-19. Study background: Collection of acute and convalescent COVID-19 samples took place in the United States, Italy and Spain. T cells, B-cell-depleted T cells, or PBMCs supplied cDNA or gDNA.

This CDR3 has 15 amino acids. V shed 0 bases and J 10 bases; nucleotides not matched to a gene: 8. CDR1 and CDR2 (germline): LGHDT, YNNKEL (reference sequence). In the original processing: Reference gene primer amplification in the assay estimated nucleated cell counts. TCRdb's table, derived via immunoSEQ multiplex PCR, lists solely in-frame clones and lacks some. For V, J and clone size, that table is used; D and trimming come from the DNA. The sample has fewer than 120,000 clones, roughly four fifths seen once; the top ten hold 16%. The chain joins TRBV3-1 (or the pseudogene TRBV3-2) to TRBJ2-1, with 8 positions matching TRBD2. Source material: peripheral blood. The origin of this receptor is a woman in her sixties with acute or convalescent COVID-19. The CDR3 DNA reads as TGTGCCAGCAGCCAAGATCTCGGGGGGGCTAGGGAGCAGTTCTTC. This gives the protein CASSQDLGGAREQFF.